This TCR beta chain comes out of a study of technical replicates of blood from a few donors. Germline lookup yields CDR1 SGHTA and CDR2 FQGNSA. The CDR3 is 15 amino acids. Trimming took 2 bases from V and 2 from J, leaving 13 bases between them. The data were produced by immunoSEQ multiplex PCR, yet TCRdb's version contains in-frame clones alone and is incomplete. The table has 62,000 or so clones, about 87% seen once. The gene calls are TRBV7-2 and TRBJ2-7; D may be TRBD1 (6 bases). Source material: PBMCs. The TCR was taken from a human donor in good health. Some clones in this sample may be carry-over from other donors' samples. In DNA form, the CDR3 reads TGTGCCAGCAGCTTATTCCGGGACATAGCCTACGAGCAGTACTTC. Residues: CASSLFRDIAYEQYF. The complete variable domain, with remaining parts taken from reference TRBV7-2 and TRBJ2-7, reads GAGVSQSPSNKVTEKGKDVELRCDPISGHTALYWYRQSLGQGLEFLIYFQGNSAPDKSGLPSDRFSAERTGGSVSTLTIQRTQQEDSAVYLCASSLFRDIAYEQYFGPGTRLTVT.